This TCR beta chain was identified in a study of T cells after yellow fever vaccination. Overall study context: Libraries from low-cell-number fractions were prepared with the SMART-Seq v4 Ultra Low Input RNA kit.

TCRdb re-derived calls from the 5' RACE reads in MiXCR, one entry per CDR3 protein. The sample has some 48,000 distinct CDR3 sequences; 5% to 8% are singletons. Study-level points and caveats: Shared CD4/CD8 clonotypes were a small share, likely from convergent recombination.

This clonotype is labeled large. The sequence derives from a man aged 25-40 years who received the YFV17D yellow fever vaccine. The input for sequencing was PBMCs, either bulk or a sorted T-cell subset (CD4+, CD8+, memory, or dextramer-sorted; not recorded which), taken 45 days after the yellow fever booster vaccination.

CDR3 DNA sequence: TGTGCCAGCAGCTTAGGGAGTTGGCTCGAGCAGTACTTC. Translation gives CASSLGSWLEQYF. This chain uses TRBV7-2 with TRBJ2-7, with D uncertain. Germline V CDR1 and CDR2: SGHTA, FQGNSA. Trimming removed 1 base from V and 6 bases from J, with 10 bases in between. The CDR3 length is 13 residues.